Presented here are 5 T cell receptor beta chains from one specimen sequenced in a study of cytomegalovirus exposure and HLA in healthy donors. PCR primers comprised 60 Vbeta and 13 Jbeta primers. Measured with immunoSEQ multiplex PCR; TCRdb has only the in-frame clones, and not every one. The table has 180,000 or so clones, around three quarters seen once; the top ten hold less than 2.5%. The sequenced material came from PBMCs. The origin of the receptors is a woman aged 45-60 years in good health and CMV-seronegative.

The chain joins TRBV5-1 to TRBJ2-4; 8 bases fit TRBD2. This CDR3 region has 13 residues. With 4 bases clipped from V and 9 bases from J, the junction kept 6 bases outside the gene matches. Per the germline V gene, CDR1 is SGHRS and CDR2 is YFSETQ. The CDR3 sequence: CASSGTSSAIQYF. The CDR3 nucleotides are TGCGCCAGCAGCGGGACTAGTTCAGCCATTCAGTACTTC.

By share of the sample, this clone is medium-sized. This rearrangement joins TRBV4-2 to TRBJ1-4, with a possible D match to TRBD1 (6 bases). Germline CDR1 reads LGHNA; CDR2 reads YNFKEQ. V lost 5 bases and J lost 7, with 14 bases in between. The CDR3 loop spans 14 amino acids. For the CDR3, the DNA is TGTGCCAGCAGCGAACAGGGAGAAGCTGAAAAACTGTTTTTT. Translated, it gives CASSEQGEAEKLFF.

A few counts support this clone. The gene calls are TRBV5-4 and TRBJ1-1, with D possibly being TRBD1 (5 bases). Trimming removed 4 bases at V and 0 bases at J, with 16 bases between. This CDR3 region has 16 residues. Germline V gives CDR1 SGHNT, CDR2 YYREEE (reference sequence). In DNA form, the CDR3 reads TGTGCCAGCAGCCCGGGACGCGGGGACCTGAACACTGAAGCTTTCTTT. It specifies CASSPGRGDLNTEAFF.

The V and J genes are TRBV27 and TRBJ2-5; TRBD2 matches at 10 bases. The end of the DNA is better explained by TRBJ2-7, so the J call may be wrong. The CDR3 runs to 17 residues. Germline V gene lookup returns CDR1 MNHEY and CDR2 SMNVEV (reference sequence). CDR3 DNA: TGTGCCAGCAGTTTCCGCACCACTAGCGGGGAAACCTACGAGCAGTACTTC. Translation gives CASSFRTTSGETYEQYF.

The rearrangement links TRBV7-7 to TRBJ1-6, with D hard to call. Per germline, CDR1 SSHAT and CDR2 FNYEAQ (reference sequence). CDR3 length: 14 amino acids. Trimming took off 3 bases at V and 8 bases at J, with 11 bases between the two ends. CDR3 sequence reads: CASSLGDKDSPLHF. DNA of the CDR3: TGTGCCAGCAGCTTGGGTGACAAGGATTCACCCCTCCACTTT. The full variable domain, rest sourced from reference TRBV7-7 and TRBJ1-6, is GAGVSQSPRYKVTKRGQDVTLRCDPISSHATLYWYQQALGQGPEFLTYFNYEAQPDKSGLPSDRFSAERPEGSISTLTIQRTEQRDSAMYRCASSLGDKDSPLHFGNGTRLTVT.